The T cell receptor (beta chain) described here comes from a study of blood T cell repertoires in COVID-19. This clone appeared a single time. TCRdb's copy holds only in-frame clones and misses some; the assay was immunoSEQ multiplex PCR. This table has under 250,000 clones, just over 90% appearing once. Germline values: CDR1 MNHEY, CDR2 SVGEGT. Unmatched junction bases numbered 6, after V lost 1 base and J lost 0 bases. The CDR3 consists of 17 residues. Material: peripheral blood. This clonotype was sampled from a young man with acute or convalescent COVID-19. The gene calls are TRBV6-2 or TRBV6-3 and TRBJ2-1, with 7 bases that match TRBD2. In DNA, the CDR3 is TGTGCCAGCAGTTACTTCGGGGGGAGAAGCTCCTACAATGAGCAGTTCTTC. The encoded protein is CASSYFGGRSSYNEQFF.